A selection of T cell receptor beta chains follows, all from one sample in a study of beta chain features in type 1 diabetes. Only in-frame clones appear in the TCRdb table, and some are missing; sequencing was by immunoSEQ multiplex PCR. The sample lists about 140,000 clones, 9.5% to 10% occurring once. The sequencing sample was made of central memory CD4+ T cells from blood. These receptors were obtained from a woman in her thirties or forties in good health. Both conserved end residues are part of each CDR3. The order of the fields is clone size, V gene, D gene, J gene, CDR3 DNA, CDR3 protein. D genes are given only for firm matches. Clone size appears in some rows only: once, few, many, or a class for an expanded clone.

>many|TRBV18|NA|TRBJ1-1
TGTGCCAGCTCACCGGGTGGGGAGGAAGCTTTCTTT
CASSPGGEEAFF
>NA|TRBV5-1|NA|TRBJ1-4
TGCGCCAGCAGCTCTCAGGGGTACGGTGAAAAACTGTTTTTT
CASSSQGYGEKLFF
>NA|TRBV6-1|NA|TRBJ1-5
TGTGCCAGCAGTGTCTACCGAGGAGGGAAGGGTCAGCCCCAGCATTTT
CASSVYRGGKGQPQHF
>NA|TRBV10-3|TRBD2|TRBJ2-3
TGTGCCATCAGGACTAGCGGAAGCACAGATACGCAGTATTTT
CAIRTSGSTDTQYF
>NA|TRBV19|NA|TRBJ2-2
TGTGCCAGTGGGATAAACAGGCTGAACACCGGGGAGCTGTTTTTT
CASGINRLNTGELFF
>NA|TRBV11-2|TRBD2|TRBJ2-2
TGTGCCAGCAGCTTAGAAGGGGCAGGGAGGGGAGGGGAGCTGTTTTTT
CASSLEGAGRGGELFF
>NA|TRBV7-8|TRBD2|TRBJ2-3
TGTGCCAGCAGCCCTGGGGGGGGATCAGATACGCAGTATTTT
CASSPGGGSDTQYF
>few|TRBV5-1|NA|TRBJ2-7
TGCGCCAGCAGCTTGGGGGGGCGCTACGAGCAGTACTTC
CASSLGGRYEQYF
>few|TRBV7-2|NA|TRBJ2-7
TGTGCCAGCAGCTTAGCGCCGGGGTCCCACGAGCAGTACTTC
CASSLAPGSHEQYF
>many|TRBV7-8|NA|TRBJ2-1
TGTGCCAGCAGGACCGAGTCGGGGATCCGGGGGGAGCAGTTCTTC
CASRTESGIRGEQFF
>few|TRBV10-1|TRBD1|TRBJ1-3
TGCGCCAGCAGTGCGGACAGGGGATCTGGAAACACCATATATTTT
CASSADRGSGNTIYF
>many|TRBV5-6|TRBD1|TRBJ2-5
TGTGCCAGCAGCTACGGACAGGGCCAAGAGACCCAGTACTTC
CASSYGQGQETQYF
>NA|TRBV25-1|TRBD2|TRBJ2-3
TGTGCCAGCAGTGAGCTCGGGACTAGCGGATACACAGATACGCAGTATTTT
CASSELGTSGYTDTQYF
>few|TRBV2|NA|TRBJ2-2
TGTGCCAGCAGTGAAGCCCCCCCGGGTTTGAGTTTCCGAACCGGGGAGCTGTTTTTT
CASSEAPPGLSFRTGELFF
>NA|TRBV7-9|TRBD1|TRBJ2-7
TGTGCCAGCAGCTCAAGGACAGGGGGCTACGAGCAGTACTTC
CASSSRTGGYEQYF
>NA|TRBV2|TRBD1|TRBJ1-4
TGTGCCAGCAGTGCTTGGGGGACAGGAAATGAAAAACTGTTTTTT
CASSAWGTGNEKLFF
>NA|TRBV29-1|TRBD1|TRBJ2-3
TGCAGCGTTGAGGGACAGGGGACAGATACGCAGTATTTT
CSVEGQGTDTQYF
>few|TRBV5-1|TRBD2|TRBJ2-3
TGCGCCAGCAGCTTCTCAAGCGGGGGTGGTTTAGATACGCAGTATTTT
CASSFSSGGGLDTQYF
>NA|TRBV5-1|TRBD2|TRBJ2-5
TGCGCCAGCAGCTTTGGGACTAGCGGGGTACAAGAGACCCAGTACTTC
CASSFGTSGVQETQYF
>NA|TRBV27|TRBD1|TRBJ1-2
TGTGCCAGCAGTTACACAGGGGGTGGCTACACCTTC
CASSYTGGGYTF
>few|TRBV7-2|NA|TRBJ2-6
TGTGCCAGCAGCAAAGACGGGAGCTCTGGGGCCAACGTCCTGACTTTC
CASSKDGSSGANVLTF
>few|TRBV2|TRBD1|TRBJ2-5
TGTGCCAGCAGTGAGGTTGCAGGGGGTGGTGAGACCCAGTACTTC
CASSEVAGGGETQYF
>few|TRBV18|TRBD1|TRBJ1-5
TGTGCCAGCTCTCGGGACAGGGGGCTTGATCAGCCCCAGCATTTT
CASSRDRGLDQPQHF
>few|TRBV19|TRBD1|TRBJ2-7
TGTGCCAGTAGTACCCCAGGACAGGGGCGAGGGGAGCAGTACTTC
CASSTPGQGRGEQYF
>few|TRBV5-1|NA|TRBJ2-5
TGCGCCAGCAGCCCCCCGAGACAGGGCGGGGGGCGCCGAACCCTCCAAGAGACCCAGTACTTC
CASSPPRQGGGRRTLQETQYF
>few|TRBV15|NA|TRBJ1-3
TGTGCCACCAGCAGGTCCTGGGGAGCCGGAAACACCATATATTTT
CATSRSWGAGNTIYF